The clone carrying this TCR beta chain has just a few counts. Its matching antigen is unknown. The sample's treatment: some 19 received Ad26.COV2.S at low or high dose, single or two shots; about 5 received placebo; per-sample allocation not given. On day 63 after the first injection, vaccine and placebo recipients gave samples. The data are from a study of Ad26.COV2.S vaccination and SARS-CoV-2 variants. Overall study context: Into the muscle, Ad26.COV2.S was dosed once or twice, 56 days apart.

Method: immunoSEQ multiplex PCR; TCRdb's copy keeps in-frame clones and lacks some. This sample has approximately 500,000 clones, with roughly 89% found just once. Notes on the study in general: After vaccination, substantial breadth of spike-specific CD8+ and CD4+ responses was reported.

Source: peripheral blood, taken in a trial of Ad26.COV2.S vaccine versus placebo. The TCR was taken from a person aged 18-65 years who received the Ad26.COV2.S COVID-19 vaccine or a placebo.

DNA of the CDR3: TGTGCCAGCAGCCCCCGATGGACAGGGAACGAGCAGTACTTC. This encodes CASSPRWTGNEQYF. The chain employs TRBV14 and TRBJ2-7, with 8 bases aligning to TRBD1. The V and J ends lost 4 bases and 5 bases, in that order; junction bases with no gene match: 7. Germline V gene lookup returns CDR1 SGHDN and CDR2 FVKESK. CDR3 length equals 14 residues.